This T cell receptor (beta chain) was retrieved from a study of T cells in Graves' hyperthyroidism and ophthalmopathy. Germline values: CDR1 DFQATT, CDR2 SNEGSKA (reference sequence). This CDR3 spans 17 amino acids. Trimming removed 1 base from V and 1 base from J, with 19 bases in between. This clonotype was found many times. Amplified TCR beta CDR3 regions came from RNA transcripts. With the HTBI primer set, the TCR CDR3 went through a first round of RT-PCR. TCRdb fed the multiplex PCR reads into MiXCR, producing one record per CDR3 protein. The sample has about 600,000 distinct CDR3 sequences, 11% to 15% seen once.

Sequences were obtained from blood. This sequence joins TRBV20-1 and TRBJ2-5; a possible D gene is TRBD1 (6 bases). This sequence was found in a woman between 18 and 29 years old with Graves' ophthalmopathy. The CDR3 coding sequence is TGCAGTGCTAGAGGCGTACTGGGACAAAAGTTCCAAGAGACCCAGTACTTC. Its translation: CSARGVLGQKFQETQYF.